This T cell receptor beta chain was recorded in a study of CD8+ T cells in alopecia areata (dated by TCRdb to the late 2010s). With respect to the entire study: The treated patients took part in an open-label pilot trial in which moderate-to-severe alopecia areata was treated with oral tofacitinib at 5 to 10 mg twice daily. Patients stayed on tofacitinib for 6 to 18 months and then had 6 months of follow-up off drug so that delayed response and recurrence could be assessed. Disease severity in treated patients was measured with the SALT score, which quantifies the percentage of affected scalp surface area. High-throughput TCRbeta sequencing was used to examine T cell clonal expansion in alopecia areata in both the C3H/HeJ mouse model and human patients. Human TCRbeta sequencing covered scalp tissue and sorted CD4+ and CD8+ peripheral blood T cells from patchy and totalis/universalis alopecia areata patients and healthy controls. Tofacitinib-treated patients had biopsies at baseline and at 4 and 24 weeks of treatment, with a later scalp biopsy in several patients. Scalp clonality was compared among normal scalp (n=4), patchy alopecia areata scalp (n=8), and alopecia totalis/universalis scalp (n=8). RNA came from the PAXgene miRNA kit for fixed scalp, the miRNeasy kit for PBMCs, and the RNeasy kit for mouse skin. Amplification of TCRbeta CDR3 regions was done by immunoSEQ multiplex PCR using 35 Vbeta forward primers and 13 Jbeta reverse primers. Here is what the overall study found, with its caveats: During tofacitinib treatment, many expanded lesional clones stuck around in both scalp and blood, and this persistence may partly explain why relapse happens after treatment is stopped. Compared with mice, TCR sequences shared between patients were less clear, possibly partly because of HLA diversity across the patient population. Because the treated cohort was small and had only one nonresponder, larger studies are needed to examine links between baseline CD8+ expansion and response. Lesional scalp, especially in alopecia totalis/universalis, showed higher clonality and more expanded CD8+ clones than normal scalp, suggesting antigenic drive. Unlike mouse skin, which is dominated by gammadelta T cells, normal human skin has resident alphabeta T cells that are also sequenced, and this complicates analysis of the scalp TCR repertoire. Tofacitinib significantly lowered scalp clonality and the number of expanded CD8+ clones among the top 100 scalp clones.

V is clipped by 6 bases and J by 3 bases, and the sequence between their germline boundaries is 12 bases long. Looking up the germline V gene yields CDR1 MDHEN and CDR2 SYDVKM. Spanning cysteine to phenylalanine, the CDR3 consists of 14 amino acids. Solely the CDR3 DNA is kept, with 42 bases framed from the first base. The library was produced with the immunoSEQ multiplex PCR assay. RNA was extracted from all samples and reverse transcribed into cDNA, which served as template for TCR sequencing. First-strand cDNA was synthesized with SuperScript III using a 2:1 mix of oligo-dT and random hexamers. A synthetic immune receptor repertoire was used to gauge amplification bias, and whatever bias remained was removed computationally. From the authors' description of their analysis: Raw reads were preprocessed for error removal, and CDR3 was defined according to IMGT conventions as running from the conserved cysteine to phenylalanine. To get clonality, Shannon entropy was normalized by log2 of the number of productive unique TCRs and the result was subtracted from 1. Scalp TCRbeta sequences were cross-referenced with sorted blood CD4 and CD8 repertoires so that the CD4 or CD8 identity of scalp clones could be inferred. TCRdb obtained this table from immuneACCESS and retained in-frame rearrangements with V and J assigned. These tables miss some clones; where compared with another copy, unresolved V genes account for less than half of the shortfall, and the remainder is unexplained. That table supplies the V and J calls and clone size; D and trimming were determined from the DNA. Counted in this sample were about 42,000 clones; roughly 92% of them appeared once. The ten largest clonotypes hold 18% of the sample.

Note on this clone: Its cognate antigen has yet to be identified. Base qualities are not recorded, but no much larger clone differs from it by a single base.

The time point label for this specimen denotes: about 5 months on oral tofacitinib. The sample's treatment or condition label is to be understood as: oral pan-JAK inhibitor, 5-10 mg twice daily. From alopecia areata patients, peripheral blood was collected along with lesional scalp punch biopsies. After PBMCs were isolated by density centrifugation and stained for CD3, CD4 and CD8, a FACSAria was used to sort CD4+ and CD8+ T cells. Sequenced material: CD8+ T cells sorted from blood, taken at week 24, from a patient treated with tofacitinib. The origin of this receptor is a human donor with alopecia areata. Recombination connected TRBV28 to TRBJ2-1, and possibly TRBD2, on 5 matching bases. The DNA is TGTGCCAGCAGCCCCTTGAGGGTCTACAATGAGCAGTTCTTC. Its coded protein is CASSPLRVYNEQFF.